The entry below gives a single TCR beta chain sequence along with its context. The entry originates in a study of shared clonotypes between healthy human individuals. This CDR3 spans 14 amino acids. Germline V gene data show CDR1 as MNHEY and CDR2 as SMNVEV (reference sequence). Between the trimmed V and J ends, which lost 3 bases and 1 base, there was a span of 10 bases. Sequencing used immunoSEQ multiplex PCR; TCRdb keeps in-frame clones, though not all of them. In the table there are under 1,900,000 clones, around 98.5% of which are singletons. The specimen sequenced was naive CD4+ T cells sorted from blood. Subset noted: CD45RA+ positively selected. V is TRBV27 and J is TRBJ2-7; D is ambiguous. The origin of this receptor is a man aged 30 to 45 in good health. CDR3 nucleotides: TGTGCCAGCAGTTTTAGGGTTCAATCCTACGAGCAGTACTTC. The encoded protein is CASSFRVQSYEQYF.